This TCR beta chain was identified during a study of T cells in Graves' hyperthyroidism and ophthalmopathy. V lost 5 bases to trimming and J lost 6 bases, with 11 bases between them. The germline V gene has CDR1 SEHNR and CDR2 FQNEAQ (reference sequence). CDR3 length: 12 residues. Patients were excluded for uncontrolled infection, other autoimmune disease, pregnancy or lactation. The study, taken as a whole, reports: Most thyroid clonotypes that were expanded above 0.001 also turned up in blood.

Amplified TCR beta CDR3 regions derived from RNA transcripts. With the HTBI primer set, the TCR CDR3 went through a first round of RT-PCR. TCRdb called the multiplex PCR reads again in MiXCR, with one record for every CDR3 protein. The sample has approximately 740,000 distinct CDR3 sequences, 13% to 15% seen once. This clonotype has more than one count but fewer than ten. Its antigen is undetermined. The chain joins TRBV7-9 to TRBJ2-7; D may be TRBD1 (6 bases). Sequenced sample: blood. The origin of this receptor is a woman aged 18-29 years with Graves' hyperthyroidism. CDR3 sequence reads: CASSQGSGEQYF. CDR3 nucleotide sequence: TGTGCCAGCAGCCAGGGGTCGGGCGAGCAGTACTTC.